These T cell receptor beta chains were read from a single sample in a study of vaccination and CD4 T cells after COVID-19. MiXCR, run by TCRdb on the PCR reads, gives a single entry per CDR3 protein. There are about 18,000 distinct CDR3 sequences in the sample; less than 65% occur only once, and more than 0.95% lies in the top ten. The sequencing here drew on CD4+ T cells from blood, taken after SARS-CoV-2 vaccination. These receptors originate from a human donor who had recovered from COVID-19. The CDR3 runs from the conserved cysteine through the conserved F or W. D genes are given only for firm matches. The size field is filled for only some rows; it gives once, few, many or a size class.

d_gene | j_gene | abundance | v_gene | CDR3nt | CDR3aa
NA | TRBJ1-5 | few | TRBV6-1 | TGTGCCAGCAGGCGGGATAGCAATCAGCCCCAGCATTTT | CASRRDSNQPQHF
TRBD1 | TRBJ1-6 | few | TRBV7-2 | TGTGCCAGCAGGTCAGGACAGGAAAGCTCCTATAATTCACCCCTCCACTTT | CASRSGQESSYNSPLHF
NA | TRBJ1-5 | NA | TRBV30 | TGTGCCTGGAGTCGGACAGCTAATAGCAATCAGCCCCAGCATTTT | CAWSRTANSNQPQHF
NA | TRBJ2-3 | few | TRBV20-1 | TGCAGTGCCCGGCCAACAACTAGCCGCTACACAGATACGCAGTATTTT | CSARPTTSRYTDTQYF
TRBD1 | TRBJ2-5 | few | TRBV6-2/TRBV6-3 | TGTGCCAGCAGTTACCAGGGACAGGGCAGGACCCAGTACTTC | CASSYQGQGRTQYF
NA | TRBJ2-5 | NA | TRBV20-1 | TGCAGTGCTAGGAGTTCCCCCCAAGAGACCCAGTACTTC | CSARSSPQETQYF
NA | TRBJ1-1 | few | TRBV6-5 | TGTGCCAGCAGTTCGAACGTCCGAACAACTGGGGTAAACACTGAAGCTTTCTTT | CASSSNVRTTGVNTEAFF
NA | TRBJ2-1 | NA | TRBV18 | TGTGCCAGCTCACAATTGGTCGGGGATGAGCAGTTCTTC | CASSQLVGDEQFF
TRBD1 | TRBJ2-7 | NA | TRBV6-2/TRBV6-3 | TGTGCCAGCATCAACCCGGGACAGGGGGCGCGCGAGCAGTACTTC | CASINPGQGAREQYF
NA | TRBJ1-2 | NA | TRBV20-1 | TGCAGTGCGGCGGACAAAAACTATGGCTACACCTTC | CSAADKNYGYTF
NA | TRBJ1-5 | once | TRBV19 | TGTGCCAGTAGTAGGTCGGTCCAGCCCCAGCATTTT | CASSRSVQPQHF
NA | TRBJ2-5 | NA | TRBV27 | TGTGCCAGCAGGGACTACCGACAAGAGACCCAGTACTTC | CASRDYRQETQYF
NA | TRBJ1-5 | NA | TRBV5-4 | TGTGCCAGCAGCTTGGGGGTAGGGCAGCCCCAGCATTTT | CASSLGVGQPQHF
NA | TRBJ2-1 | NA | TRBV7-6 | TGTGCCAGCAGCTGGGAAAGCCGGCCCCGTAGTGAGCAGTTCTTC | CASSWESRPRSEQFF
TRBD1 | TRBJ2-7 | NA | TRBV4-2 | TGTGCCAGCAGCCAAGATGGGACAGGGGGCGAGCAGTACTTC | CASSQDGTGGEQYF
NA | TRBJ1-1 | once | TRBV7-8 | TGTGCCAGCAGCTTAGCGCACCGGGGAAACACTGAAGCTTTCTTT | CASSLAHRGNTEAFF
TRBD2 | TRBJ2-5 | NA | TRBV20-1 | TGCAGTGCTAGACGGGGACTAGCGCACCAAGAGACCCAGTACTTC | CSARRGLAHQETQYF
NA | TRBJ1-5 | NA | TRBV2 | TGTGCCAGCAGTGAAGCGCATGGCAGCTATCAGCCCCAGCATTTT | CASSEAHGSYQPQHF
NA | TRBJ2-7 | few | TRBV24-1 | TGTGCCACCAGTGAACGTACAGGGAGCGAGCAGTACTTC | CATSERTGSEQYF
TRBD1 | TRBJ2-5 | few | TRBV6-1 | TGTGCCAGCAGATCGACAGGGAACCTCCAAGAGACCCAGTACTTC | CASRSTGNLQETQYF
NA | TRBJ2-3 | once | TRBV20-1 | TGCAGTGCTTCAGAGGATACGCAGTATTTT | CSASEDTQYF
TRBD2 | TRBJ2-1 | once | TRBV7-3 | TGTGCCAGCAGCCTTAGCGGGAGTAATGAGCAGTTCTTC | CASSLSGSNEQFF
TRBD1 | TRBJ2-7 | NA | TRBV20-1 | TGCAGTGCTAGCGATCGGGACAGGGCGGGCAACGAGCAGTACTTC | CSASDRDRAGNEQYF
TRBD2 | TRBJ2-3 | NA | TRBV20-1 | TGCAGTGCTAAGCGGGGCGCAGATACGCAGTATTTT | CSAKRGADTQYF
TRBD2 | TRBJ2-5 | NA | TRBV6-2/TRBV6-3 | TGTGCCAGCAGTTACGTCCGGGGGGGCGAGGAGACCCAGTACTTC | CASSYVRGGEETQYF
NA | TRBJ1-2 | once | TRBV25-1 | TGTGCCAGCAGTGGGTGGGACTATGGCTACACCTTC | CASSGWDYGYTF
NA | TRBJ2-3 | NA | TRBV20-1 | TGCAGTGCCCCGCGGGTACCCCGGGGCACAGATACGCAGTATTTT | CSAPRVPRGTDTQYF
TRBD1 | TRBJ2-2 | NA | TRBV7-2 | TGTGCCAGCAGCTTATTGGGGGACAGCATGGGGGAGGAGCTGTTTTTT | CASSLLGDSMGEELFF
TRBD1 | TRBJ2-7 | NA | TRBV2 | TGTGCCAGCACAAAGGACAGGGAATCCTACGAGCAGTACTTC | CASTKDRESYEQYF
TRBD2 | TRBJ2-3 | NA | TRBV7-3 | TGTGCCAGCAGCTTATGGGCTAGCGGGAGGCCAAAAGAAGATACGCAGTATTTT | CASSLWASGRPKEDTQYF
NA | TRBJ1-5 | NA | TRBV10-3 | TGTGCCATCAGCGATGACAGGTTTAATCAGCCCCAGCATTTT | CAISDDRFNQPQHF
TRBD2 | TRBJ2-5 | NA | TRBV6-1 | TGTGCCACCCAGCGGGAGTTATTTGAGACCCAGTACTTC | CATQRELFETQYF
TRBD1 | TRBJ2-1 | NA | TRBV20-1 | TGCAGTGCTAGAGGAGGGTCGGGACAGGGGGTTGAGCAGTTCTTC | CSARGGSGQGVEQFF
TRBD1 | TRBJ2-2 | NA | TRBV6-1 | TGTGCCGGCGACAGGGATAACACCGGGGAGCTGTTTTTT | CAGDRDNTGELFF
NA | TRBJ2-1 | NA | TRBV20-1 | TGCAGTGCTAGACCTAGGCGGTCCCGCTCCTACAATGAGCAGTTCTTC | CSARPRRSRSYNEQFF
NA | TRBJ1-5 | few | TRBV20-1 | TGCAGTGCCCAAGCCTCGGGTCAATATCAGCCCCAGCATTTT | CSAQASGQYQPQHF
NA | TRBJ2-2 | NA | TRBV6-1 | TGTGCCAGCTGGCTAGGGGACACCGGGGAGCTGTTTTTT | CASWLGDTGELFF
TRBD1 | TRBJ1-2 | NA | TRBV7-3 | TGTGCCAGCAGCCCCCAGGGGGCGGGTGGCTACACCTTC | CASSPQGAGGYTF
NA | TRBJ2-1 | NA | TRBV19 | TGTGCCAGTAGTACACCTGACCCGAGCTCCTACAATGAGCAGTTCTTC | CASSTPDPSSYNEQFF
TRBD1 | TRBJ2-5 | once | TRBV30 | TGTGCCTGGAGCACCGCCGGGACAGGGTCGCGAGAGACCCAGTACTTC | CAWSTAGTGSRETQYF
TRBD2 | TRBJ2-2 | few | TRBV20-1 | TGCAGTGCTCCCGGGACTAGCGGCACCGGGGAGCTGTTTTTT | CSAPGTSGTGELFF
NA | TRBJ1-1 | NA | TRBV19 | TGTGCCAGTAGTATAGACGGATTCTCCGGCCTGAACACTGAAGCTTTCTTT | CASSIDGFSGLNTEAFF
NA | TRBJ2-5 | few | TRBV20-1 | TGCAGTGCTAGAGACCCAGGGACGGAGACCCAGTACTTC | CSARDPGTETQYF
NA | TRBJ2-3 | once | TRBV2 | TGTGCCAGCAGTGTGTATAGGGTTAGCACAGATACGCAGTATTTT | CASSVYRVSTDTQYF
TRBD2 | TRBJ2-3 | NA | TRBV28 | TGTGCCAGCAGTGCGACTAGCGGAAACACAGATACGCAGTATTTT | CASSATSGNTDTQYF
NA | TRBJ2-7 | few | TRBV6-2/TRBV6-3 | TGTGCCAGCAGTAGGATCTACGAGCAGTACTTC | CASSRIYEQYF
NA | TRBJ2-2 | NA | TRBV5-1 | TGCGCCAGCAGCTCTTCTTACACCGGGGAGCTGTTTTTT | CASSSSYTGELFF
NA | TRBJ2-7 | NA | TRBV7-2 | TGTGCCAGCAGCTTAGAGTCGGGACCCGCGGGCTACGAGCAGTACTTC | CASSLESGPAGYEQYF
NA | TRBJ1-5 | NA | TRBV6-2/TRBV6-3 | TGTGCCAGCAGTCCCAACATAGGAGGGTCTTGGGGTCAGCCCCAGCATTTT | CASSPNIGGSWGQPQHF
TRBD1 | TRBJ2-2 | NA | TRBV24-1 | TGTGCCACCAGTGATACGGGACAGGGGGCCGGGGAGCTGTTTTTT | CATSDTGQGAGELFF
NA | TRBJ2-2 | NA | TRBV27 | TGTGCCAGCAGTCGGTCGGGAGGGGAGCTGTTTTTT | CASSRSGGELFF
NA | TRBJ2-2 | NA | TRBV19 | TGTGCCAGTAGTTCTAGCCGTGTCACCGGGGAGCTGTTTTTT | CASSSSRVTGELFF
TRBD1 | TRBJ1-1 | NA | TRBV10-3 | TGTGCCATCAGCGTGGGGACAGGGACGGGGCCCACTGAAGCTTTCTTT | CAISVGTGTGPTEAFF
NA | TRBJ2-2 | NA | TRBV10-3 | TGTGCCATCAGTGCACGGACAGGGAGGGCCGGGGAGCTGTTTTTT | CAISARTGRAGELFF
TRBD1 | TRBJ1-6 | medium-sized | TRBV20-1 | TGCAGTCTGACAGGGGCCGCAATGGTCGGTAATTCACCCCTCCACTTT | CSLTGAAMVGNSPLHF
NA | TRBJ1-3 | NA | TRBV9 | TGTGCCAGCAGCGTAGGGGGGGCTGGAAACACCATATATTTT | CASSVGGAGNTIYF
TRBD2 | TRBJ2-7 | NA | TRBV6-5 | TGTGCCAGCAGTTACGGCGGGAGGGCCTACGAGCAGTACTTC | CASSYGGRAYEQYF
TRBD1 | TRBJ2-6 | NA | TRBV7-2 | TGTGCCAGCAGCTCGACAGGGGCAAACTCTGGGGCCAACGTCCTGACTTTC | CASSSTGANSGANVLTF